These 19 T cell receptor beta chains share one sample of origin, sequenced in a study of shared clonotypes between healthy human individuals. Profiling relied on immunoSEQ multiplex PCR, and the TCRdb table lists in-frame clones only, not all of them. The data show about 2.4 million clones, roughly 93% seen once. The sequencing input was naive CD4+ T cells from PBMCs. Subset meaning: CD45RA+ positively selected. These TCRs come from a man aged 18-30 years in good health. Some clones in this sample may be carry-over from other donors' samples.

J is TRBJ1-5 and V is TRBV27; 7 positions match TRBD1. V shed 5 bases and J 9 bases; nucleotides not matched to a gene: 10. Germline V gives CDR1 MNHEY, CDR2 SMNVEV (reference sequence). The CDR3 is 14 amino acids. The CDR3 DNA reads TGTGCCAGCAGTCTGTCAGGGGGGTGGGGGCCCCAGCATTTT. Translating it yields CASSLSGGWGPQHF.

This sequence joins TRBV4-3 and TRBJ2-7; tentatively, D is TRBD1 (6 bases). Germline assignment: CDR1 LGHNA and CDR2 YSLEER. The CDR3 is 14 residues long. Trimming took off 5 bases at V and 3 bases at J, with 14 bases between the two ends. CDR3 residues: CASSNHRESYEQYF. The CDR3, as DNA: TGCGCCAGCAGCAACCACAGGGAAAGCTACGAGCAGTACTTC.

The rearrangement joins TRBV28 to TRBJ2-2, with D uncertain. V gave up 6 bases and J gave up 8 bases, with 7 bases separating them. Germline CDR1 and CDR2: MDHEN and SYDVKM. The CDR3 runs to 11 residues. As DNA, the CDR3 is TGTGCCAGCAGCCGATCAGGGGAGCTGTTTTTT. The encoded protein is CASSRSGELFF. Variable domain in full (rest from reference TRBV28 and TRBJ2-2): DVKVTQSSRYLVKRTGEKVFLECVQDMDHENMFWYRQDPGLGLRLIYFSYDVKMKEKGDIPEGYSVSREKKERFSLILESASTNQTSMYLCASSRSGELFFGEGSRLTVL.

The DNA of the CDR3 is TGTGCCAGCAGTGCCAGCGTGGACGGACGAAATGAAAAACTGTTTTTT. Its protein is CASSASVDGRNEKLFF. This chain connects TRBV6-6 to TRBJ1-4; D is undetermined. The ends were cut back, 5 bases at V and 5 bases at J, with 18 bases in the middle. Germline V gene data show CDR1 as MNHNY and CDR2 as SVGAGI (reference sequence). The CDR3 extends over 16 amino acids.

Concerning this clone itself: This CDR3 is also generated by other DNA sequences in the sample. The chain couples TRBV6-5 to TRBJ2-7, with 12 bases that match TRBD2. The CDR3 spans 15 residues. The V gene end was trimmed by 6 bases and the J gene end by 2 bases; junction bases not matched to a gene: 5. CDR1 is MNHEY, CDR2 SVGAGI, per germline. The CDR3 DNA is TGTGCCAGCAGCCCAAGGACTAGCGGGACCTACGAGCAGTACTTC. Amino acids: CASSPRTSGTYEQYF.

This chain uses TRBV28 with TRBJ1-4; possibly TRBD1 for D (6 bases). The V gene lost 7 bases and the J gene lost 5 bases, with 23 bases spanning the gap. The CDR3 runs 17 residues. In germline, CDR1 is MDHEN, CDR2 SYDVKM. The CDR3 is CASTAPGQPRGNEKLFF. CDR3 coding DNA: TGTGCCAGCACAGCTCCGGGACAACCCAGGGGAAATGAAAAACTGTTTTTT. Complete variable domain (other parts from reference TRBV28 and TRBJ1-4): DVKVTQSSRYLVKRTGEKVFLECVQDMDHENMFWYRQDPGLGLRLIYFSYDVKMKEKGDIPEGYSVSREKKERFSLILESASTNQTSMYLCASTAPGQPRGNEKLFFGSGTQLSVL.

The chain recombines TRBV6-5 with TRBJ1-1, with D unresolved. V lost 5 bases and J 3 bases, leaving 13 bases between the germline ends. The germline V gene encodes CDR1 MNHEY and CDR2 SVGAGI. The CDR3 sequence is 14 residues long. CDR3 residues: CASSDRGPDTEAFF. DNA for the CDR3: TGTGCCAGCAGTGATCGAGGGCCGGACACTGAAGCTTTCTTT.

This chain joins TRBV18 and TRBJ1-2, with 8 nucleotides matching TRBD1. The germline V gene has CDR1 KGHSH and CDR2 LQKENI. This CDR3 spans 14 amino acids. Losses at the gene ends were 6 bases for V and 2 bases for J; bases not matched to a gene: 5. Here the CDR3 DNA reads TGTGCCAGCTCGGCGGACAGGGCCAACTATGGCTACACCTTC. Translating gives CASSADRANYGYTF.

The V call is TRBV6-5, the J call TRBJ2-7; no definite D call. Germline CDR1 is MNHEY and CDR2 is SVGAGI. Between the trimmed V and J ends, which lost 2 bases and 3 bases, there was a span of 8 bases. There are 13 residues in the CDR3. The CDR3 nucleotides are TGTGCCAGCAGTTACGGCCCTATCTACGAGCAGTACTTC. Protein product: CASSYGPIYEQYF.

V usage is TRBV5-1 and J usage is TRBJ2-7, with 11 nucleotides matching TRBD2. V dropped 4 bases and J dropped 2; count of bases not matched to a gene: 11. The CDR3 sequence is 17 residues long. Germline CDR1 is SGHRS and CDR2 is YFSETQ. The CDR3: CASSLGTSGQVTYEQYF. CDR3 nucleotide sequence: TGCGCCAGCAGCCTTGGGACTAGCGGACAAGTTACCTACGAGCAGTACTTC.

The gene calls are TRBV14 and TRBJ2-1, with D perhaps TRBD2 (6 bases). Germline loops: CDR1 SGHDN, CDR2 FVKESK. Trimming cost V 6 bases and J 5 bases, with 20 bases left between them. The CDR3 is 16 residues long. CDR3 DNA: TGTGCCAGCAGTCGCTGGGCCGGGACTGCTCACAATGAGCAGTTCTTC. Translated, it gives CASSRWAGTAHNEQFF.

The V gene is TRBV7-9, the J gene TRBJ2-2, with D unclear. Germline V CDR1 and CDR2: SEHNR, FQNEAQ (reference sequence). The length of the CDR3 is 16 residues. Trimming removed 1 base at V and 1 base at J, with 10 bases between. The CDR3 DNA sequence: TGTGCCAGCAGCTTAGGCCGAGCTGGGAACACCGGGGAGCTGTTTTTT. It codes for CASSLGRAGNTGELFF.

This clone was seen more than once but under ten times. The chain combines TRBV18 with TRBJ2-5; no firm D call. This CDR3 region has 15 residues. From germline, CDR1 is KGHSH and CDR2 LQKENI. V lost 0 bases and J 1 base, leaving 9 bases between the germline ends. CDR3 DNA sequence: TGTGCCAGCTCACCACCGTACAGTTTCCAAGAGACCCAGTACTTC. This sequence encodes CASSPPYSFQETQYF.

V and J are TRBV6-6 and TRBJ2-1; TRBD2 is a possible D gene (5 bases). Germline lookup yields CDR1 MNHNY and CDR2 SVGAGI (reference sequence). CDR3 size: 13 residues. Trimming shortened V by 5 bases and J by 8 bases, and 13 bases separated the two germline ends. Here the CDR3 reads CASSDPAEDEQFF. CDR3 DNA: TGTGCCAGCAGTGATCCAGCGGAGGATGAGCAGTTCTTC.

The genes are TRBV4-3 and TRBJ1-1; a weak D match, TRBD1 (5 bases). This CDR3 is 14 amino acids long. The germline gives CDR1 LGHNA, CDR2 YSLEER. Trimming pared 4 bases from V and 1 base from J, leaving 10 bases between. This CDR3 reads CASSRGRENTEAFF. The CDR3 DNA is TGCGCCAGCAGCCGGGGACGGGAGAACACTGAAGCTTTCTTT.

This clone was seen once. CDR3 sequence: CAWSWLGPEVTF. The CDR3 DNA is TGTGCCTGGAGTTGGCTGGGGCCCGAGGTCACCTTC. J is TRBJ1-2 and V is TRBV30; tentative D call: TRBD1 (5 bases). Germline assignment: CDR1 GTSNPN and CDR2 SVGIG (reference sequence). V lost 2 bases to trimming and J lost 13 bases, with 17 bases between them. This CDR3 comprises 12 residues.

To note about this clone: The identical CDR3 is also encoded by other nucleotide sequences in the sample. This chain connects TRBV6-1 to TRBJ1-5, with unresolved D. The CDR3 length is 13 residues. With 5 bases removed from V and 4 bases from J, the gap between germline ends came to 9 bases. The germline CDR1 and CDR2 sequences are MNHNS and SASEGT. CDR3 in DNA: TGTGCCAGCAGTCCGAGGTTAAATCAGCCCCAGCATTTT. Translation gives CASSPRLNQPQHF.

The gene calls are TRBV7-3 and TRBJ2-7; 7 bases agree with TRBD2. The CDR3 loop spans 15 amino acids. V was pared by 4 bases and J by 5 bases, with 11 bases of the junction left unmatched. Germline values: CDR1 SGHTA, CDR2 FQGTGA. The CDR3 sequence: CASSSPTSKRDEQYF. In nucleotides, the CDR3 is TGTGCCAGCAGCTCACCGACTAGCAAAAGGGACGAGCAGTACTTC.

The chain is built from TRBV29-1 and TRBJ1-2, with 9 bases matching TRBD1. Germline CDR1 and CDR2: SQVTM and ANQGSEA. This CDR3 has 16 residues. The V and J ends lost 6 bases and 4 bases, in that order; junction bases with no gene match: 15. The CDR3: CSVLGGQGNTFYGYTF. The CDR3 DNA follows: TGCAGCGTACTGGGGGGACAGGGCAATACCTTCTATGGCTACACCTTC.